This TCR beta chain was recovered during a study of T cells in Graves' hyperthyroidism and ophthalmopathy. In the case of this clonotype: Antigen specificity is unknown.

Points from the study as a whole: Most clonotypes expanded in thyroid above 0.001 were likewise present in blood.

Patients were excluded because of uncontrolled infection, other autoimmune disease, pregnancy or lactation. Together with thyroid ultrasound, orbital computed tomography, serum thyroxine and TRAb, clinical symptoms were used for diagnoses. TCR beta CDR3 sequences were amplified from RNA transcripts. First-round RT-PCR targeting the TCR CDR3 was performed with the HTBI primer set. TCRdb redid the calling of the multiplex PCR reads with MiXCR, one entry per CDR3 protein. Of about half a million distinct CDR3 sequences detected, less than 25% appear once; the ten largest clones hold roughly 12%. Trimming took off 0 bases at V and 7 bases at J, with 15 bases between the two ends. CDR3 length: 15 amino acids. Germline V lookup: CDR1 MNHEY, CDR2 SMNVEV (reference sequence).

Input material: blood. This receptor was taken from a woman aged 25 to 39 with Graves' ophthalmopathy. The chain carries TRBV27 and TRBJ2-5; D gene ambiguous. DNA for the CDR3: TGTGCCAGCAGTTTATCGGCCTCCTCTGGCGGGACCCAGTACTTC. Translating it yields CASSLSASSGGTQYF.